These 30 T cell receptor beta chains originate from one sample sequenced in a study of brain metastases from non-small cell lung cancer (dated by TCRdb to the late 2010s). Receptor amplification or capture employed the immunoSEQ multiplex PCR assay. Drawn from immuneACCESS, this table holds only the in-frame rearrangements with V and J called that TCRdb kept. Clones are partly lost; checked studies trace under half to an unresolved V gene and leave the rest unexplained. The table for this sample lists fewer than 9,500 clones; around 81% of them were counted only once. Of the sample, 3.5% to 5% falls within the top ten clones. Sequenced sample: primary lung tumor tissue. This sample's cell subset or site label indicates: primary lung tumor paired with brain metastasis. Source of these receptors: a donor aged 40 or over with non-small cell lung cancer.

V gene TRBV9 combines with J gene TRBJ1-1; D gene unclear. CDR3 length: 13 residues. In germline, CDR1 is SGDLS, CDR2 YYNGEE. V was cut by 0 bases and J by 6 bases, with 9 bases left in between. The CDR3 protein is CASSVGRVSEAFF. CDR3 bases: TGTGCCAGCAGCGTAGGAAGGGTTTCTGAAGCTTTCTTT.

The rearrangement joins TRBV28 to TRBJ1-4; D is uncertain. The V and J ends lost 4 bases and 6 bases respectively, with 18 bases between them. Germline V gene sequence: CDR1 MDHEN, CDR2 SYDVKM. CDR3 size: 16 residues. DNA for the CDR3: TGTGCCAGCAGTTCGATCCTGACTGGGTTACATGAAAAACTGTTTTTT. Its translation: CASSSILTGLHEKLFF.

The chain recombines TRBV15 with TRBJ2-1; D is uncertain. Trimming removed 1 base from V and 2 bases from J, with 6 bases in between. Germline CDR1 and CDR2: LNHNV and YYDKDF (reference sequence). This CDR3 is built from 14 residues. The CDR3 protein is CATSRGAAYNEQFF. The DNA for the CDR3 is TGTGCCACCAGCAGAGGGGCTGCCTACAATGAGCAGTTCTTC.

The V call is TRBV5-4, the J call TRBJ2-5, with D uncertain. This CDR3 is built from 13 residues. Deletions cut 2 bases from V and 1 base from J, with 6 bases between. Germline values: CDR1 SGHNT, CDR2 YYREEE (reference sequence). The CDR3 DNA sequence: TGTGCCAGCAGCTTCGACATCCAAGAGACCCAGTACTTC. It specifies CASSFDIQETQYF. Variable domain in full (rest from reference TRBV5-4 and TRBJ2-5): ETGVTQSPTHLIKTRGQQVTLRCSSQSGHNTVSWYQQALGQGPQFIFQYYREEENGRGNFPPRFSGLQFPNYSSELNVNALELDDSALYLCASSFDIQETQYFGPGTRLLVL.

The rearrangement joins TRBV21-1 to TRBJ1-5; TRBD1, the table's D call, lacks a check against the DNA. TRBV21-1 is termed a pseudogene. The CDR3 has 18 residues. CDR3 DNA sequence: TGTGCCAGCATTTACAGGGGTTTAAGGCCTTATGGCAATCAGCCCCAGCATTTT. Translating it yields CASIYRGLRPYGNQPQHF.

This chain's CDR3 is CASSSTTPSAPSVPTDHNTEAFF. The DNA of the CDR3 is TGTGCCAGCAGTTCCACCACCCCTTCAGCACCCAGCGTACCGACAGATCATAACACTGAAGCTTTCTTT. V and J are TRBV3-1 (or the pseudogene TRBV3-2) and TRBJ1-1, with a possible D match to TRBD1 (5 bases). The CDR3 totals 23 residues. Trimming took 6 bases from V and 2 from J, leaving 40 bases between them. Germline V gene data show CDR1 as LGHDT and CDR2 as YNNKEL (reference sequence).

This clone appeared once. The chain joins TRBV6-5 to TRBJ1-5; D is perhaps TRBD1 (6 bases). This CDR3 is 13 amino acids long. Between the trimmed V and J ends, which lost 6 bases and 2 bases, there was a span of 8 bases. From germline, CDR1 is MNHEY and CDR2 SVGAGI. As DNA, the CDR3 is TGTGCCAGCAGACGGACAGGCAATCAGCCCCAGCATTTT. Encoded protein: CASRRTGNQPQHF.

This chain connects TRBV19 to TRBJ1-1; 9 positions match TRBD1. This CDR3 is built from 13 residues. Unmatched junction bases numbered 0, after V lost 6 bases and J lost 1 base. Per the germline V gene, CDR1 is LNHDA and CDR2 is SQIVND (reference sequence). The CDR3 protein is CASRGQGNTEAFF. CDR3 coding DNA: TGTGCCAGTAGGGGACAGGGGAACACTGAAGCTTTCTTT.

A word on this clone: This CDR3 is also generated by other DNA sequences in the sample. The chain couples TRBV6-5 to TRBJ1-1; 8 bases align to TRBD1. The J segment lost 3 bases and the V segment lost 7 bases, leaving 7 bases of the junction unmatched. The length of the CDR3 is 14 residues. The germline V gene has CDR1 MNHEY and CDR2 SVGAGI. Written as DNA, the CDR3 is TGTGCCAGCAAAAGGACAGGGTTGGACACTGAAGCTTTCTTT. Translating it yields CASKRTGLDTEAFF.

The chain links TRBV29-1 to TRBJ1-1; maybe TRBD1 (6 bases). Germline V gene lookup returns CDR1 SQVTM and CDR2 ANQGSEA. CDR3 size: 12 residues. V lost 8 bases and J 0 bases, leaving 10 bases between the germline ends. CDR3 protein: CSIGGLNTEAFF. The DNA of the CDR3 is TGCAGCATTGGGGGGCTGAACACTGAAGCTTTCTTT.

The V gene is TRBV19, the J gene TRBJ1-1; perhaps TRBD1 as D (5 bases). This CDR3 is 15 amino acids long. V was cut by 5 bases and J by 6 bases, with 19 bases left in between. The germline V gene has CDR1 LNHDA and CDR2 SQIVND (reference sequence). The CDR3: CASSPRTGGNAEAFF. Here the CDR3 DNA reads TGTGCCAGTAGTCCCAGAACCGGGGGAAACGCTGAAGCTTTCTTT.

To note about this clone: Sequence at one end of the junction differs from germline and may be a read error. The V and J genes are TRBV28 and TRBJ1-5; 8 bases agree with TRBD1. CDR1 MDHEN and CDR2 SYDVKM come from the germline V gene. The CDR3 is 15 residues long. The CDR3 spells CASNLGQGYRQPQHF. In DNA, the CDR3 is TGTGCCAGCAATTTAGGACAGGGATATAGGCAGCCCCAGCATTTT. The full variable domain, completed using reference TRBV28 and TRBJ1-5, is DVKVTQSSRYLVKRTGEKVFLECVQDMDHENMFWYRQDPGLGLRLIYFSYDVKMKEKGDIPEGYSVSREKKERFSLILESASTNQTSMYLCASNLGQGYRQPQHFGDGTRLSIL.

CDR3 protein: CASSPNTDSPLHF. The CDR3 coding sequence is TGTGCCAGCAGTCCCAACACGGATTCACCCCTCCACTTT. This sequence joins TRBV6-5 and TRBJ1-6; unclear D gene. V was trimmed by 5 bases and J by 8 bases, leaving 10 bases between them. Germline V lookup: CDR1 MNHEY, CDR2 SVGAGI. The CDR3 is 13 amino acids.

The rearrangement links TRBV6-5 to TRBJ1-3; no definite D call. The germline gives CDR1 MNHEY, CDR2 SVGAGI. V was shortened by 6 bases and J by 0 bases, with 9 bases between the two germline ends. CDR3 length: 14 residues. The DNA for the CDR3 is TGTGCCAGCAGCATAACCGACTCTGGAAACACCATATATTTT. Protein sequence: CASSITDSGNTIYF.

This clone was detected once. The rearrangement links TRBV9 to TRBJ1-2, with D unclear. With 0 bases removed from V and 7 bases from J, the gap between germline ends came to 10 bases. The V gene's germline CDR1 is SGDLS and CDR2 YYNGEE. The CDR3 is made up of 13 amino acids. The CDR3 sequence: CASSVGGIGGYTF. For the CDR3, the DNA is TGTGCCAGCAGCGTAGGGGGAATCGGTGGCTACACCTTC.

This chain links TRBV25-1 with TRBJ1-1, with 7 bases identical to TRBD1. The CDR3 loop spans 15 amino acids. Germline-derived CDR1 and CDR2 are MGHDK and SYGVNS. The V segment lost 1 base and the J segment 0 bases; nucleotides outside the gene matches: 2. The CDR3 reads CASSESGQLNTEAFF. CDR3 in DNA: TGTGCCAGCAGTGAATCGGGACAGCTGAACACTGAAGCTTTCTTT.

The chain uses TRBV7-9 and TRBJ2-7; no reliable D call. The CDR3 has 14 residues. V lost 1 base, J lost 2 bases, and 9 bases lay in between. Germline V gives CDR1 SEHNR, CDR2 FQNEAQ (reference sequence). CDR3 sequence reads: CASSLGTATYEQYF. The CDR3, as DNA: TGTGCCAGCAGCTTAGGTACAGCGACCTACGAGCAGTACTTC.

This clone is a singleton in its sample. This chain links TRBV18 with TRBJ2-1; D unresolved. Germline lookup yields CDR1 KGHSH and CDR2 LQKENI. V dropped 1 base and J dropped 7 bases, with 11 bases sitting between them. The CDR3 sequence is 14 residues long. CDR3 protein: CASSPRVAQNEQFF. CDR3 DNA sequence: TGTGCCAGCTCACCACGCGTGGCGCAAAATGAGCAGTTCTTC.

V is TRBV6-5 and J is TRBJ2-3, with D maybe TRBD2 (6 bases). CDR1 is MNHEY, CDR2 SVGAGI, per germline. V was trimmed by 6 bases and J by 8 bases, leaving 9 bases between them. This CDR3 spans 11 amino acids. CDR3 amino acids: CASRYSGTQYF. The CDR3 region has the DNA TGTGCCAGCAGATATAGCGGTACGCAGTATTTT.

Concerning this clone itself: The junction departs from the called germline gene at one end, perhaps through a read error. The chain uses TRBV11-3 and TRBJ2-7; the match to TRBD1 covers 8 bases. CDR1 is SGHNT and CDR2 is YENEEA in the germline V gene. The CDR3 sequence is 13 residues long. The DNA of the CDR3 is TGTGCTAGCAGCCGGGACAGGTCCTACGAGCAGTACTTC. Translating gives CASSRDRSYEQYF. Complete variable domain (other parts from reference TRBV11-3 and TRBJ2-7): EAGVVQSPRYKIIEKKQPVAFWCNPISGHNTLYWYLQNLGQGPELLIRYENEEAVDDSQLPKDRFSAERLKGVDSTLKIQPAELGDSAVYLCASSRDRSYEQYFGPGTRLTVT.

As for this clone: This sample includes further DNA sequences coding for the same CDR3. The CDR3 is CASSYGENTEAFF. Written as DNA, the CDR3 is TGTGCCAGCAGTTACGGGGAGAACACTGAAGCTTTCTTT. The chain combines TRBV6-2 or TRBV6-3 with TRBJ1-1; D gene ambiguous. CDR3 length: 13 residues. CDR1 is MNHEY, CDR2 SVGEGT, per germline. V was pared by 2 bases and J by 1 base, with 5 bases between.

This rearrangement joins TRBV2 to TRBJ1-2; D is ambiguous. Germline CDR1 is SNHLY and CDR2 is FYNNEI. V lost 4 bases to trimming and J lost 4 bases, with 13 bases between them. CDR3 size: 14 residues. Written as DNA, the CDR3 is TGTGCCAGCAGTGTATCCGGAGCCTCCTATGGCTACACCTTC. Translated, it gives CASSVSGASYGYTF. Together with reference TRBV2 and TRBJ1-2, the CDR3 gives the full variable domain: EPEVTQTPSHQVTQMGQEVILRCVPISNHLYFYWYRQILGQKVEFLVSFYNNEISEKSEIFDDQFSVERPDGSNFTLKIRSTKLEDSAMYFCASSVSGASYGYTFGSGTRLTVV.

The genes are TRBV5-6 and TRBJ2-7; a weak D match, TRBD1 (6 bases). From germline, CDR1 is SGHDT and CDR2 YYEEEE. V gave up 4 bases and J gave up 5 bases, with 19 bases separating them. The CDR3 contains 15 residues. CDR3 coding DNA: TGTGCCAGCAGCCTAGATCGACAGGCCCTAAACGAGCAGTACTTC. It yields the protein CASSLDRQALNEQYF.

The chain combines TRBV2 with TRBJ2-3; 13 bases agree with TRBD2. Germline CDR1 reads SNHLY; CDR2 reads FYNNEI. The CDR3 extends over 15 amino acids. With 2 bases clipped from V and 11 bases from J, the junction kept 7 bases outside the gene matches. The CDR3 DNA reads as TGTGCCAGCAGTGAACAAACTAGCGGGGGGGGTATGCAGTATTTT. Amino acid sequence: CASSEQTSGGGMQYF.

The rearrangement links TRBV11-2 to TRBJ1-3; D perhaps matches TRBD1 (5 bases). The CDR3 is 14 residues long. Deletions cut 5 bases from V and 0 bases from J, with 8 bases between. Germline V gene data show CDR1 as SGHAT and CDR2 as FQNNGV. The CDR3 loop reads CASSPGTSGNTIYF. The CDR3 DNA reads TGTGCCAGCAGCCCAGGGACCTCTGGAAACACCATATATTTT.

This rearrangement joins TRBV11-1 to TRBJ1-2, with 7 bases lining up with TRBD1. This CDR3 has 13 amino acids. Germline V gene sequence: CDR1 SGHAT, CDR2 FQDESV (reference sequence). V shed 5 bases, J shed 6 bases, and the junction held 6 bases outside the gene matches. The CDR3 coding sequence is TGTGCCAGCAGCGTACAGGGGATTGATGGCTACACCTTC. Its protein is CASSVQGIDGYTF.

The chain has TRBV7-2 and TRBJ2-2; maybe TRBD1 (6 bases). Looked up from germline, CDR1 is SGHTA and CDR2 is FQGNSA. CDR3 length equals 16 residues. The germline V and J ends were trimmed by 5 bases and 2 bases, with 15 bases remaining between them. This CDR3 is CASSPRGGPNTGELFF. The CDR3 DNA reads TGTGCCAGCAGCCCCAGGGGCGGACCCAACACCGGGGAGCTGTTTTTT.

Remarks on this clone: At one boundary the junction diverges from the germline segment, which might be a read error. Other DNA sequences in this specimen translate into the identical CDR3. The J gene is TRBJ2-7, the V gene TRBV2; D may be TRBD2 (7 bases). Germline assignment: CDR1 SNHLY and CDR2 FYNNEI. This CDR3 has 14 amino acids. The CDR3 sequence: CASRGGVNSYEQYF. CDR3 in DNA: TGTGCTAGCAGAGGGGGGGTTAACTCCTATGAGCAGTACTTC. Combining the CDR3 with reference TRBV2 and TRBJ2-7 gives the whole variable domain EPEVTQTPSHQVTQMGQEVILRCVPISNHLYFYWYRQILGQKVEFLVSFYNNEISEKSEIFDDQFSVERPDGSNFTLKIRSTKLEDSAMYFCASRGGVNSYEQYFGPGTRLTVT.

The CDR3 sequence: CASRSAGGLNTGELFF. CDR3 in DNA: TGTGCCAGCAGATCAGCGGGGGGGTTAAACACCGGGGAGCTGTTTTTT. V is TRBV27 and J is TRBJ2-2; 10 bases are a match to TRBD2. V was clipped by 6 bases and J by 2 bases; unmatched bases: 6. Germline V gene lookup returns CDR1 MNHEY and CDR2 SMNVEV (reference sequence). This CDR3 is 16 amino acids long.

V is TRBV12-3 or TRBV12-4 and J is TRBJ1-4; no clear D gene. Trimming took 2 bases from V and 5 from J, leaving 3 bases between them. The CDR3 sequence is 12 residues long. CDR3 in DNA: TGTGCCAGCAGTTTACCCAATGAAAAACTGTTTTTT. Protein: CASSLPNEKLFF.